Shown below are 20 T cell receptor beta chains from a single sample sequenced in a study of blood T cell repertoires in COVID-19. Repertoires were generated with immunoSEQ multiplex PCR, while TCRdb's copy carries only in-frame clones and drops some. The sample holds 150,000 to 200,000 clones, 81% seen once. The sample taken for sequencing was peripheral blood. Receptors originate from a woman between 40 and 55 years old with COVID-19, enrolled during active disease.

J is TRBJ2-2 and V is TRBV19; D perhaps matches TRBD1 (6 bases). Germline CDR1 reads LNHDA; CDR2 reads SQIVND (reference sequence). V lost 6 bases and J lost 0, with 8 bases in between. The length of the CDR3 is 14 residues. The CDR3 nucleotides read TGTGCCAGTAGAACAGGGACGAACACCGGGGAGCTGTTTTTT. Translated: CASRTGTNTGELFF.

A remark on this clone: This same CDR3 is encoded by further DNA sequences in the sample. V is TRBV30 and J is TRBJ1-5; the match to TRBD1 covers 8 bases. Germline V gene sequence: CDR1 GTSNPN, CDR2 SVGIG (reference sequence). The CDR3 length is 13 residues. Trimming removed 4 bases from V and 4 bases from J; junction bases left unmatched: 3. This chain's CDR3 is CAWTTGGNQPQHF. CDR3 nucleotides: TGTGCCTGGACCACAGGGGGTAATCAGCCCCAGCATTTT.

The V call is TRBV11-2, the J call TRBJ1-5, with D unresolved. The CDR3 extends over 15 amino acids. V lost 4 bases to trimming and J lost 2 bases, with 12 bases between them. Per germline, CDR1 SGHAT and CDR2 FQNNGV. The DNA for the CDR3 is TGTGCCAGCAGCTCGGGGTCCTCTGGCAATCAGCCCCAGCATTTT. Translating it yields CASSSGSSGNQPQHF.

The gene calls are TRBV7-9 and TRBJ2-1; D remains unclear. V was shortened by 3 bases and J by 6 bases, with 6 bases between the two germline ends. The V gene's germline CDR1 is SEHNR and CDR2 FQNEAQ (reference sequence). There are 12 residues in the CDR3. The CDR3 is CASSFVSNEQFF. CDR3 DNA: TGTGCCAGCAGCTTTGTATCCAATGAGCAGTTCTTC.

The sample holds a few counts of this clone. The chain couples TRBV5-1 to TRBJ2-1, with D possibly being TRBD2 (6 bases). Germline loops: CDR1 SGHRS, CDR2 YFSETQ. This CDR3 has 14 amino acids. Between the trimmed V and J ends, which lost 4 bases and 5 bases, there was a span of 13 bases. The CDR3 sequence is CASSQGLDNNEQFF. The CDR3 DNA reads as TGCGCCAGCAGCCAGGGACTGGATAACAATGAGCAGTTCTTC.

The chain carries TRBV3-1 (or the pseudogene TRBV3-2) and TRBJ2-3; no firm D call. CDR3 length: 12 amino acids. Germline V gives CDR1 LGHDT, CDR2 YNNKEL (reference sequence). V lost 3 bases to trimming and J lost 4 bases, with 5 bases between them. The CDR3: CASSHSADTQYF. DNA for the CDR3: TGTGCCAGCAGCCACTCGGCAGATACGCAGTATTTT.

The gene calls are TRBV19 and TRBJ1-2, with D uncertain. V was trimmed by 7 bases and J by 5 bases, leaving 20 bases between them. Germline CDR1 is LNHDA and CDR2 is SQIVND (reference sequence). CDR3 length equals 15 residues. The CDR3 sequence is CASTTSSGIQYGYTF. The CDR3 DNA reads as TGTGCCAGTACAACGTCCTCCGGGATTCAATATGGCTACACCTTC.

The chain is built from TRBV21-1 and TRBJ2-7; no DNA check was done on the table's D call, TRBD2. TRBV21-1 is a listed pseudogene. The CDR3 is 16 amino acids. CDR3 sequence (DNA): TGTGCCAGCAGCTCCCGAAGCGGGACACGGACCTACGAGCAGTACGTC. This codes for CASSSRSGTRTYEQYV.

This chain joins TRBV14 and TRBJ2-1, with TRBD2 matching over 10 bases. With 1 base clipped from V and 7 bases from J, the junction kept 7 bases outside the gene matches. Germline V gene lookup returns CDR1 SGHDN and CDR2 FVKESK. The CDR3 runs to 16 residues. The chain's CDR3 is CASSQVYSGRRNEQFF. CDR3 in DNA: TGTGCCAGCAGCCAAGTATATAGCGGGAGGCGTAATGAGCAGTTCTTC.

The CDR3 reads CASSLFQLAGVEQYF. CDR3 DNA: TGTGCCAGCAGCTTATTTCAACTAGCGGGAGTCGAGCAGTACTTC. The chain couples TRBV7-2 to TRBJ2-7, with 11 bases that match TRBD2. V shed 2 bases and J 6 bases; nucleotides not matched to a gene: 6. The CDR3 length is 15 residues. Germline lookup yields CDR1 SGHTA and CDR2 FQGNSA.

The chain is built from TRBV5-6 and TRBJ1-5, with TRBD1 as a possible D gene (5 bases). The CDR3 sequence is 15 residues long. V was shortened by 0 bases and J by 1 base, with 8 bases between the two germline ends. Germline V gene lookup returns CDR1 SGHDT and CDR2 YYEEEE. In DNA form, the CDR3 reads TGTGCCAGCAGCTTGGTGGGGCAGAGCAATCAGCCCCAGCATTTT. Translated, it gives CASSLVGQSNQPQHF.

The chain uses TRBV15 and TRBJ2-5, with D possibly TRBD2 on 6 matching bases. Between the trimmed V and J ends, which lost 0 bases and 9 bases, there was a span of 17 bases. CDR1 and CDR2 from the germline V gene are LNHNV and YYDKDF (reference sequence). This CDR3 has 15 residues. CDR3 DNA: TGTGCCACCAGCAGAGATGCAGGAGCGGGCGGGGCCCAGTACTTC. Translating it yields CATSRDAGAGGAQYF.

Only a few counts were recorded for this clone. V gene TRBV6-5 combines with J gene TRBJ1-2; D gene uncertain. V was pared by 10 bases and J by 2 bases, with 14 bases between. Germline V CDR1 and CDR2: MNHEY, SVGAGI. The CDR3 extends over 13 amino acids. CDR3 in amino acids: CATSSQENYGYTF. The CDR3 DNA reads as TGTGCCACCTCCTCCCAGGAAAACTATGGCTACACCTTC.

CDR3 nucleotide sequence: TGTGCCGCGGGGGGGCGGGAGACCCAGTACTTC. This encodes CAAGGRETQYF. The genes are TRBV6-5 and TRBJ2-5, with 9 bases fitting TRBD2. After removal of 11 bases from V and 5 bases from J, the junction contained 3 bases not matched to a gene. This CDR3 is 11 amino acids long. CDR1 is MNHEY, CDR2 SVGAGI, per germline.

The rearrangement links TRBV6-5 to TRBJ1-5, with 11 bases matching TRBD1. The V segment lost 7 bases and the J segment 7 bases; nucleotides outside the gene matches: 9. There are 15 residues in the CDR3. The V gene's germline CDR1 is MNHEY and CDR2 SVGAGI. CDR3 sequence reads: CASMYRTGGGQPQHF. The CDR3 nucleotides read TGTGCCAGCATGTACCGGACAGGGGGCGGGCAGCCCCAGCATTTT.

This rearrangement joins TRBV7-3 to TRBJ2-2, with D perhaps TRBD1 (5 bases). Trimming pared 6 bases from V and 5 bases from J, leaving 10 bases between. Per germline, CDR1 SGHTA and CDR2 FQGTGA. The CDR3 length is 13 residues. The CDR3 coding sequence is TGTGCCAGCAGAAGGGGCTCGACCGGGGAGCTGTTTTTT. Its translation is CASRRGSTGELFF. Based on the CDR3 plus reference TRBV7-3 and TRBJ2-2, the full variable domain is GAGVSQTPSNKVTEKGKYVELRCDPISGHTALYWYRQSLGQGPEFLIYFQGTGAADDSGLPNDRFFAVRPEGSVSTLKIQRTERGDSAVYLCASRRGSTGELFFGEGSRLTVL.

As DNA, the CDR3 is TGTGCCGTAATTCCCGGGACAGGGCTTGTCCTAAGCACAGATACGCAGTATTTT. As protein: CAVIPGTGLVLSTDTQYF. This rearrangement joins TRBV7-8 to TRBJ2-3; TRBD1 aligns across 9 bases. CDR1 and CDR2 from the germline V gene are SGHVS and FQNEAQ. CDR3 size: 18 residues. V gave up 11 bases and J gave up 0 bases; unmatched junction bases: 18.

The V gene is TRBV10-1, the J gene TRBJ2-2; D ambiguous. Trimming removed 7 bases from V and 6 bases from J, with 15 bases in between. Germline lookup yields CDR1 WNHNN and CDR2 SYGVQD (reference sequence). The CDR3 has 14 amino acids. The CDR3 is CASTSASGSGELFF. The CDR3 DNA reads as TGCGCCAGCACCTCGGCTTCGGGTTCCGGGGAGCTGTTTTTT.

As to this clone: At the DNA level, this CDR3 is encoded by other sequences in the same sample as well. The chain carries TRBV6-5 and TRBJ2-5, with TRBD1 identical over 7 bases. The CDR3 consists of 14 residues. The V and J ends lost 5 bases and 1 base, in that order; junction bases with no gene match: 4. Germline loops: CDR1 MNHEY, CDR2 SVGAGI. CDR3 DNA: TGTGCCAGCAGTCCCGACAGGGCCCAAGAGACCCAGTACTTC. Encoded protein: CASSPDRAQETQYF.

This chain links TRBV4-1 with TRBJ1-5; 8 bases match TRBD1. The V segment lost 10 bases and the J segment 3 bases; nucleotides outside the gene matches: 11. Germline CDR1 reads MGHRA; CDR2 reads YSYEKL. The CDR3 has 15 amino acids. The CDR3 coding sequence is TGCGCCAACGAGGGCCTGACAGGGGACAATCAGCCCCAGCATTTT. Its protein is CANEGLTGDNQPQHF.